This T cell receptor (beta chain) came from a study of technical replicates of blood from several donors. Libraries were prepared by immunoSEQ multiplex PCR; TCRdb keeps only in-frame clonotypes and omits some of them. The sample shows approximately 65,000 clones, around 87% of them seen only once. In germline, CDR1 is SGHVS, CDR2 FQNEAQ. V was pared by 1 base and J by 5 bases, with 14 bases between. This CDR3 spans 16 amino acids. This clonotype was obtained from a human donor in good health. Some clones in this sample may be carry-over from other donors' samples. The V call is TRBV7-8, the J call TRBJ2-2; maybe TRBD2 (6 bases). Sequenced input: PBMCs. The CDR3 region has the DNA TGTGCCAGCAGCTTAGGGGTCGGAGGGTGGACCGGGGAGCTGTTTTTT. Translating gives CASSLGVGGWTGELFF.